Shown below are 15 T cell receptor beta chains from a single sample sequenced in a study of graft-versus-host responses after intestinal transplantation. Here immunoSEQ multiplex PCR was the method, and the copy in TCRdb shows in-frame clones only, minus some. Of about 120,000 clones listed, around 96% are singletons. No antigen has been assigned to these receptors. The specimen comprised unstimulated CD8+ T cells sorted from spleen or lymph node cells, sampled before intestinal transplant. Every receptor here comes from a human donor who received an intestinal transplant.

V is TRBV19 and J is TRBJ1-2; maybe TRBD1 (6 bases). This CDR3 comprises 14 residues. Trimming took off 3 bases at V and 4 bases at J, with 12 bases between the two ends. From germline, CDR1 is LNHDA and CDR2 SQIVND (reference sequence). In nucleotides, the CDR3 is TGTGCCAGTAGTATGACCGGGGGCGGCTATGGCTACACCTTC. Its translation is CASSMTGGGYGYTF.

V and J are TRBV28 and TRBJ1-1; TRBD1 matches at 9 bases. Germline CDR1 MDHEN, CDR2 SYDVKM. The CDR3 spans 15 residues. With V trimmed by 3 bases and J by 6 bases, 8 bases remained unmatched. CDR3 protein: CASSFRGQGWAEAFF. In nucleotides, the CDR3 is TGTGCCAGCAGTTTTAGGGGACAGGGATGGGCTGAAGCTTTCTTT.

J is TRBJ2-1 and V is TRBV4-2; D remains unclear. The ends were cut back, 0 bases at V and 6 bases at J, with 3 bases in the middle. The germline gives CDR1 LGHNA, CDR2 YNFKEQ. The CDR3 spans 12 residues. The CDR3, as DNA: TGTGCCAGCAGCCAAGATGGCAATGAGCAGTTCTTC. The encoded protein is CASSQDGNEQFF.

The chain is built from TRBV27 and TRBJ2-2; no clear D gene. This CDR3 spans 11 amino acids. V was pared by 3 bases and J by 7 bases, with 3 bases between. Germline assignment: CDR1 MNHEY and CDR2 SMNVEV (reference sequence). CDR3: CASSLNGELFF. The CDR3 nucleotides are TGTGCCAGCAGTTTGAACGGGGAGCTGTTTTTT.

The rearrangement joins TRBV27 to TRBJ2-7; 7 bases line up with TRBD2. The CDR3 is 15 residues long. CDR1 and CDR2 (germline): MNHEY, SMNVEV (reference sequence). V shed 6 bases and J 4 bases; nucleotides not matched to a gene: 12. The CDR3 bases are TGTGCCAGCAGCTTGGCCGGGACTATCATATACGAGCAGTACTTC. It specifies CASSLAGTIIYEQYF.

The rearrangement links TRBV4-1 to TRBJ2-7; possible D gene TRBD2, 5 bases. This CDR3 is 15 amino acids long. V lost 2 bases and J 3 bases, leaving 14 bases between the germline ends. Germline lookup yields CDR1 MGHRA and CDR2 YSYEKL. The CDR3 bases are TGCGCCAGCAGCCAAAAGGCACTAGAAGGCTACGAGCAGTACTTC. Protein sequence: CASSQKALEGYEQYF.

This chain joins TRBV7-8 and TRBJ1-1; D is possibly TRBD1 (5 bases). Trimming removed 7 bases from V and 4 bases from J, with 22 bases in between. CDR1 is SGHVS and CDR2 is FQNEAQ in the germline V gene. This CDR3 region has 16 residues. The CDR3 nucleotides read TGTGCCAGCACCCCCCAGGGCGGGGGATATGTCACTGAAGCTTTCTTT. Protein: CASTPQGGGYVTEAFF.

The chain recombines TRBV28 with TRBJ2-7, with 9 bases matching TRBD2. Germline CDR1 reads MDHEN; CDR2 reads SYDVKM. The J segment lost 1 base and the V segment lost 5 bases, leaving 15 bases of the junction unmatched. CDR3 length: 18 residues. CDR3: CASSPLLSSGISSYEQYF. The CDR3 DNA follows: TGTGCCAGCAGTCCCCTCCTTTCTAGCGGGATTTCATCCTACGAGCAGTACTTC.

V usage is TRBV19 and J usage is TRBJ1-2, with a tentative D call TRBD1 (5 bases). The CDR3 is made up of 15 amino acids. CDR1 LNHDA and CDR2 SQIVND come from the germline V gene (reference sequence). V gave up 9 bases and J gave up 4 bases, with 21 bases separating them. CDR3 DNA: TGTGCCAGCACTTATGGGCAGGGCCCCATCTATGGCTACACCTTC. This translates into CASTYGQGPIYGYTF.

The gene calls are TRBV6-1 and TRBJ1-5, with 8 bases matching TRBD1. Germline V lookup: CDR1 MNHNS, CDR2 SASEGT. The CDR3 is 13 amino acids. The J segment lost 4 bases and the V segment lost 11 bases, leaving 7 bases of the junction unmatched. CDR3 region: CAAGQGENQPQHF. CDR3 coding DNA: TGTGCCGCAGGACAGGGCGAAAATCAGCCCCAGCATTTT.

The CDR3 DNA is TGTGCCACCAGCAGATTACCAACTGGCGGGACCTACAATGAGCAGTTCTTC. Translation: CATSRLPTGGTYNEQFF. The V call is TRBV15, the J call TRBJ2-1; maybe TRBD2 (6 bases). CDR1 is LNHNV, CDR2 YYDKDF, per germline (reference sequence). The CDR3 consists of 17 residues. The ends were cut back, 2 bases at V and 2 bases at J, with 16 bases in the middle.

The V and J genes are TRBV5-6 and TRBJ2-7; a weak D match, TRBD1 (5 bases). CDR1 SGHDT and CDR2 YYEEEE come from the germline V gene. The CDR3 consists of 14 residues. V was trimmed by 6 bases and J by 2 bases, leaving 15 bases between them. CDR3 DNA sequence: TGTGCCAGCATTAATAGGGGTCTAGCCTACGAGCAGTACTTC. This encodes CASINRGLAYEQYF.

The chain couples TRBV11-1 to TRBJ1-4; D perhaps matches TRBD1 (6 bases). The germline CDR1 and CDR2 sequences are SGHAT and FQDESV (reference sequence). Trimming left V 5 bases short and J 6 bases short, with 16 bases between. The CDR3 is made up of 15 amino acids. The CDR3: CASSRGRDTDEKLFF. The DNA of the CDR3 is TGTGCCAGCAGCCGAGGCCGGGACACAGATGAAAAACTGTTTTTT.

This chain uses TRBV28 with TRBJ2-5; D tentatively fits TRBD1 or TRBD2 (6 bases each). Germline CDR1 is MDHEN and CDR2 is SYDVKM. Trimming removed 7 bases from V and 1 base from J, with 16 bases in between. The CDR3 length is 15 residues. The CDR3 DNA sequence: TGTGCCAGCATCAAAGGGGGGACCTTCCAAGAGACCCAGTACTTC. Protein sequence: CASIKGGTFQETQYF.

The chain has TRBV7-6 and TRBJ2-5; 9 bases align to TRBD1. The J call may not be correct, given that the DNA end is closer to TRBJ2-7. The CDR3 spans 14 residues. CDR1 is SGHVS and CDR2 is FNYEAQ in the germline V gene. CDR3 region: CASSPGTGIYEQYF. The CDR3 bases are TGTGCCAGCAGCCCCGGGACAGGGATTTACGAGCAGTACTTC.